The present T cell receptor (beta chain) was sequenced within a study of blood T cell repertoires in COVID-19 (dated by TCRdb to the early 2020s). Background on the whole study: Samples covering the acute and convalescent phases of COVID-19 were provided by collaborators in the United States, Italy and Spain. The prospective study material was composed of cDNA or gDNA derived from T cells, B-cell-depleted T cells, or PBMCs. Subjects who had been exposed to COVID-19, were actively infected with it, or had recovered from it provided the deeply sampled blood TCRbeta repertoires that made up the dataset. The repertoires were released in a freely available public database meant as a resource for research on the immune response to SARS-CoV-2. Samples were obtained from the ongoing ImmuneRACE study (first 160 participants) and from over 1,000 subjects provided by 6 global collaborators. Sample metadata almost always included a de-identified subject ID, COVID-19 status, age in years and sex. Where HLA class I and class II types were available, the types were taken from metadata supplied by the sample provider, not from assay-based typing. On the study overall, not on this receptor specifically: How much clinical and demographic metadata was included differed by source and by participant, and the metadata was provided uncurated.

In the prospective study, participants were about 18 to 95 years old, resided in about 25 geographic areas of the United States, and were enrolled through a virtual design. Cohort assignment in the prospective study relied on participant-reported clinical history from a screening survey and a study questionnaire. In the prospective study, whole blood, serum and a nasopharyngeal or oropharyngeal swab were collected from each participant by mobile phlebotomists. Participants in the prospective study had the option to provide additional blood draws and questionnaires over an approximately 2-month period. Before DNA extraction, prospective study blood samples were shipped either frozen or at room temperature. TCRbeta CDR3 regions were amplified from genomic DNA by means of the immunoSEQ Assay, a bias-controlled multiplex PCR. Under the source paper's analysis protocol: The number of nucleated cells in each sample was estimated by amplification of reference gene primers within the assay. To quantify the absolute abundance of each unique TCRbeta CDR3 rearrangement, sequence reads were collapsed and filtered. Productive Simpson clonality was computed per sample as the square root of Simpson's diversity index over productive rearrangements. Held by TCRdb, this immuneACCESS table contains in-frame sequences only and omits some clones. Under half of the omission traces to an unresolved V gene where checked; the cause of the rest is unknown. V, J and clone size derive from that table, while D and trimming were established from the DNA sequence. The sample data list some 200,000 clones, and approximately 79% of these were observed just once. The ten largest account for roughly 5.2% of the sample.

In the case of this clone: Its antigen target is currently unknown. Base qualities were left out, and no much larger clone turns up one base away.

Reading from cysteine to phenylalanine, the CDR3 counts 15 amino acids. Only the CDR3 region is kept as DNA, spanning 45 bases read in frame from base 1. From the germline V gene (reference sequence), CDR1 is LNHDA and CDR2 is SQIVND. V is reduced by 6 bases and J by 0 bases, leaving a spacing of 12 bases between them. The sequence was obtained from a woman aged 55-75 years with acute COVID-19. The chain couples TRBV19 to TRBJ1-3; the best D guess is TRBD1, with 5 bases matching. Specimen: PBMCs or T cells enriched from blood (not recorded which). The nucleotide sequence is TGTGCCAGTAGCACTCCGCAGGGCTCTGGAAACACCATATATTTT. It translates as CASSTPQGSGNTIYF.